One sample yielded the 29 T cell receptor beta chains listed below, sequenced in a study of T cell responses to AZD1222 COVID-19 vaccine (dated by TCRdb to the early 2020s). The time point label here, explained by the study, means: about 28 days (+/-7) after the second vaccine dose. Library generation was performed with the immunoSEQ multiplex PCR assay. TCRdb holds this immuneACCESS table with in-frame rearrangements only. Some clones are missing; in checked studies, unresolved V genes explain under half, and the rest has no known cause. This sample holds some 98,000 clones; roughly 84% were observed only once. Jointly, the top ten make up 12% to 15% of the sample. The specimen comprised peripheral blood, sampled 28 days after the second AZD1222 dose. These TCRs come from an adult who received the AZD1222 COVID-19 vaccine.

The chain employs TRBV12-3 or TRBV12-4 and TRBJ1-1; the D gene is possibly TRBD1 (5 bases). The CDR3 length is 12 residues. Deletions cut 4 bases from V and 10 bases from J, with 13 bases between. CDR3 amino acids: CASSSIKRGAFF. In DNA, the CDR3 is TGTGCCAGCAGTTCAATCAAAAGGGGAGCTTTCTTT.

The rearrangement links TRBV11-3 to TRBJ2-1; 9 bases fit TRBD2. The CDR3 has 17 residues. Per the germline V gene, CDR1 is SGHNT and CDR2 is YENEEA. After removal of 0 bases from V and 8 bases from J, the junction contained 11 bases not matched to a gene. For the CDR3, the DNA is TGTGCCAGCAGCTTAGAACATGCGGATAGCGGGAGCGATGAGCAGTTCTTC. It encodes CASSLEHADSGSDEQFF.

The CDR3 DNA reads as TGTGCCATCAGTGAACCCAGGGCGCAGACCTTC. The encoded protein is CAISEPRAQTF. The gene calls are TRBV10-3 and TRBJ1-2; a possible D gene is TRBD1 (5 bases). This CDR3 is built from 11 residues. The V gene lost 3 bases and the J gene lost 14 bases, with 13 bases spanning the gap. CDR1 ENHRY and CDR2 SYGVKD come from the germline V gene.

This clone came up a few times. The chain links TRBV30 to TRBJ1-1; D call uncertain. The V end lost 5 bases, the J end lost 2 bases, and 9 bases lay between the germline ends. This CDR3 contains 12 residues. Germline CDR1 GTSNPN, CDR2 SVGIG (reference sequence). This chain's CDR3 is CAWGLLNTEAFF. The CDR3 DNA is TGTGCCTGGGGCCTCCTTAACACTGAAGCTTTCTTT.

This clone was found once. CDR3: CASSPRQGANIGETQYF. CDR3 bases: TGTGCCAGCAGCCCACGTCAGGGTGCGAATATCGGGGAGACCCAGTACTTC. The rearrangement joins TRBV28 to TRBJ2-5; TRBD1 is a possible D gene (5 bases). The germline V gene has CDR1 MDHEN and CDR2 SYDVKM. The ends were cut back, 6 bases at V and 5 bases at J, with 25 bases in the middle. The CDR3 spans 17 residues.

The gene calls are TRBV2 and TRBJ1-1; weak D call: TRBD1 (6 bases). Germline CDR1 and CDR2: SNHLY and FYNNEI. The CDR3 has 15 amino acids. V was shortened by 6 bases and J by 4 bases, with 18 bases between the two germline ends. CDR3 loop: CASSPGGGFVTEAFF. The CDR3 nucleotides read TGTGCCAGCAGCCCTGGGGGGGGCTTTGTCACTGAAGCTTTCTTT.

The gene calls are TRBV28 and TRBJ2-7; possibly TRBD1 or TRBD2 for D (5 bases each). The CDR3 contains 15 residues. In germline, CDR1 is MDHEN, CDR2 SYDVKM. The V end was cut by 6 bases, the J end by 1 base, with 16 bases between. The CDR3 is CASSLGTDVSYEQYF. In DNA form, the CDR3 reads TGTGCCAGCAGCCTCGGGACGGACGTTTCCTACGAGCAGTACTTC.

The chain employs TRBV3-1 (or the pseudogene TRBV3-2) and TRBJ1-2, with TRBD1 matching over 7 bases. V shed 0 bases and J 6 bases; nucleotides not matched to a gene: 4. Per the germline V gene, CDR1 is LGHDT and CDR2 is YNNKEL (reference sequence). This CDR3 contains 14 residues. The CDR3 nucleotides read TGTGCCAGCAGCCAAGAAAACAGGGGCCATGGCTACACCTTC. Its translation is CASSQENRGHGYTF.

V is TRBV5-1 and J is TRBJ1-2; the match to TRBD1 covers 7 bases. Germline loops: CDR1 SGHRS, CDR2 YFSETQ. The CDR3 is 15 amino acids. The trim removed 0 bases at V and 5 bases at J, leaving 7 bases unmatched. CDR3 coding DNA: TGCGCCAGCAGCTTGGAGGGACAGCCAAGATATGGCTACACCTTC. It encodes CASSLEGQPRYGYTF.

This chain connects TRBV18 to TRBJ1-1; D remains unclear. The CDR3 has 15 amino acids. V lost 3 bases and J 1 base, leaving 12 bases between the germline ends. In germline, CDR1 is KGHSH, CDR2 LQKENI. The CDR3 DNA sequence: TGTGCCAGCTCACCGCCGGCGACATCGAACACTGAAGCTTTCTTT. This encodes CASSPPATSNTEAFF. Full variable domain (rest looked up from reference TRBV18 and TRBJ1-1): NAGVMQNPRHLVRRRGQEARLRCSPMKGHSHVYWYRQLPEEGLKFMVYLQKENIIDESGMPKERFSAEFPKEGPSILRIQQVVRGDSAAYFCASSPPATSNTEAFFGQGTRLTVV.

The chain employs TRBV18 and TRBJ2-4; D is possibly TRBD1 or TRBD2 (5 bases each). V was trimmed by 1 base and J by 7 bases, leaving 17 bases between them. Germline V gene data show CDR1 as KGHSH and CDR2 as LQKENI. The CDR3 is 16 amino acids. CDR3 sequence: CASSPRVGTPSNIQYF. DNA of the CDR3: TGTGCCAGCTCACCACGGGTTGGGACCCCTTCTAACATTCAGTACTTC. The variable domain in full, with the rest retrieved from reference TRBV18 and TRBJ2-4, is NAGVMQNPRHLVRRRGQEARLRCSPMKGHSHVYWYRQLPEEGLKFMVYLQKENIIDESGMPKERFSAEFPKEGPSILRIQQVVRGDSAAYFCASSPRVGTPSNIQYFGAGTRLSVL.

The chain employs TRBV28 and TRBJ1-2, with D unresolved. Germline V CDR1 and CDR2: MDHEN, SYDVKM. This CDR3 is 16 amino acids long. The V and J ends lost 6 bases and 5 bases respectively, with 22 bases between them. DNA for the CDR3: TGTGCCAGCAGCCTGTTAGTTTCCCAGAATAATTATGGCTACACCTTC. Translated: CASSLLVSQNNYGYTF.

This chain connects TRBV5-8 to TRBJ1-2; 9 positions match TRBD1. V shed 4 bases, J shed 5 bases, and the junction held 12 bases outside the gene matches. This CDR3 contains 16 residues. Looked up from germline, CDR1 is SGHTS and CDR2 is YDEGEE. CDR3 sequence reads: CASSPRAGQGRYGYTF. As DNA, the CDR3 is TGTGCCAGCAGCCCTCGTGCCGGACAGGGGAGGTATGGCTACACCTTC.

A remark on this clone: This specimen includes other DNA sequences encoding the same CDR3. V is TRBV12-3 or TRBV12-4 and J is TRBJ2-5; no reliable D call. Trimming took 6 bases from V and 2 from J, leaving 4 bases between them. The CDR3 contains 11 residues. The CDR3 sequence: CASSLQETQYF. CDR3 nucleotides: TGTGCCAGCAGCCTTCAAGAGACCCAGTACTTC.

The chain links TRBV2 to TRBJ2-3; 10 positions match TRBD2. The CDR3 spans 16 residues. Looked up from germline, CDR1 is SNHLY and CDR2 is FYNNEI. V was clipped by 4 bases and J by 2 bases; unmatched bases: 6. The CDR3 region has the DNA TGTGCCAGCAGTGTTTTAGCGGGAGGCCCCACAGATACGCAGTATTTT. It encodes CASSVLAGGPTDTQYF. The whole variable domain, filled in from reference TRBV2 and TRBJ2-3, reads EPEVTQTPSHQVTQMGQEVILRCVPISNHLYFYWYRQILGQKVEFLVSFYNNEISEKSEIFDDQFSVERPDGSNFTLKIRSTKLEDSAMYFCASSVLAGGPTDTQYFGPGTRLTVL.

Note on this clone: Sequence at one end of the junction differs from germline and may be a read error. This chain connects TRBV11-2 to TRBJ1-2; 8 bases fit TRBD1. The V gene's germline CDR1 is SGHAT and CDR2 FQNNGV. The CDR3 sequence is 17 residues long. The CDR3 reads CASTLRGWAGGAGGYTF. The DNA for the CDR3 is TGTGCCAGCACCTTAAGAGGGTGGGCAGGGGGCGCGGGTGGCTACACCTTC.

V gene TRBV7-3 combines with J gene TRBJ2-2; unclear D gene. Trimming took off 5 bases at V and 4 bases at J, with 11 bases between the two ends. CDR3 length: 14 residues. Germline loops: CDR1 SGHTA, CDR2 FQGTGA. CDR3: CASSQDTGTGELFF. The CDR3 nucleotides are TGTGCCAGCAGCCAAGATACGGGCACCGGGGAGCTGTTTTTT.

This chain links TRBV5-1 with TRBJ1-1, with TRBD1 matching 8 bases. CDR1 and CDR2 (germline): SGHRS, YFSETQ. Trimming cost V 4 bases and J 7 bases; bases outside gene matches: 15. There are 16 residues in the CDR3. Written as DNA, the CDR3 is TGCGCCAGCAGCCCTTTCACCGGACAGGGAGTAGGTGAAGCTTTCTTT. Encoded protein: CASSPFTGQGVGEAFF. Filled out from reference TRBV5-1 and TRBJ1-1, the complete variable domain reads KAGVTQTPRYLIKTRGQQVTLSCSPISGHRSVSWYQQTPGQGLQFLFEYFSETQRNKGNFPGRFSGRQFSNSRSEMNVSTLELGDSALYLCASSPFTGQGVGEAFFGQGTRLTVV.

V and J are TRBV30 and TRBJ1-5, with D unresolved. The CDR3 covers 13 residues. Germline assignment: CDR1 GTSNPN and CDR2 SVGIG (reference sequence). V lost 2 bases and J 0 bases, leaving 5 bases between the germline ends. CDR3 sequence reads: CAWSLNSNQPQHF. The CDR3 region has the DNA TGTGCCTGGAGTTTAAATAGCAATCAGCCCCAGCATTTT. Combining the CDR3 with reference TRBV30 and TRBJ1-5 gives the whole variable domain SQTIHQWPATLVQPVGSPLSLECTVEGTSNPNLYWYRQAAGRGLQLLFYSVGIGQISSEVPQNLSASRPQDRQFILSSKKLLLSDSGFYLCAWSLNSNQPQHFGDGTRLSIL.

This clone was detected only once. The chain combines TRBV5-8 with TRBJ2-4; D unresolved. The ends were cut back, 0 bases at V and 6 bases at J, with 4 bases in the middle. CDR1 and CDR2 (germline): SGHTS, YDEGEE. The CDR3 totals 12 residues. As DNA, the CDR3 is TGTGCCAGCAGCTTGGACTTAAACATTCAGTACTTC. It codes for CASSLDLNIQYF.

The chain couples TRBV5-5 to TRBJ1-6, with D possibly TRBD1 on 5 matching bases. Deletions cut 6 bases from V and 7 bases from J, with 14 bases between. This CDR3 is built from 14 residues. Germline V gene data show CDR1 as SGHKS and CDR2 as YYEKEE (reference sequence). The CDR3 nucleotides are TGTGCCAGCACCTACCCGGCAGGGAATTCACCCCTCCACTTT. Its translation is CASTYPAGNSPLHF. Together with reference TRBV5-5 and TRBJ1-6, the CDR3 gives the full variable domain: DAGVTQSPTHLIKTRGQQVTLRCSPISGHKSVSWYQQVLGQGPQFIFQYYEKEERGRGNFPDRFSARQFPNYSSELNVNALLLGDSALYLCASTYPAGNSPLHFGNGTRLTVT.

V gene TRBV29-1 combines with J gene TRBJ2-3, with D possibly TRBD2 on 6 matching bases. The length of the CDR3 is 15 residues. The germline V and J ends were trimmed by 7 bases and 0 bases, with 17 bases remaining between them. Germline V gene data show CDR1 as SQVTM and CDR2 as ANQGSEA. CDR3 sequence: CSAKGYGSSTDTQYF. The CDR3 bases are TGCAGCGCCAAAGGCTACGGGAGTAGCACAGATACGCAGTATTTT.

The CDR3 nucleotides are TGTGCCAGCAGCCAAGCCCACGGGGGTTACCAAGAGACCCAGTACTTC. Its translation: CASSQAHGGYQETQYF. This chain uses TRBV3-1 (or the pseudogene TRBV3-2) with TRBJ2-5, with a tentative D call TRBD2 (6 bases). Germline CDR1 is LGHDT and CDR2 is YNNKEL (reference sequence). Trimming left V 1 base short and J 0 bases short, with 12 bases between. The length of the CDR3 is 16 residues.

This chain links TRBV6-1 with TRBJ1-3, with 8 bases identical to TRBD1. The junction had 1 base not matched to a gene; V was cut back by 1 base and J by 11 bases. The CDR3 contains 12 residues. Germline-derived CDR1 and CDR2 are MNHNS and SASEGT. The CDR3 sequence: CASSEGQGSIYF. CDR3 nucleotide sequence: TGTGCCAGCAGTGAAGGACAGGGGTCCATATATTTT.

The V call is TRBV3-1 (or the pseudogene TRBV3-2), the J call TRBJ1-2; D perhaps matches TRBD1 (5 bases). Trimming cost V 4 bases and J 4 bases, with 13 bases left between them. Germline V gene data show CDR1 as LGHDT and CDR2 as YNNKEL (reference sequence). The CDR3 loop spans 14 amino acids. The CDR3 DNA reads as TGTGCCAGCAGCCCCGGCAGCAGGGCCTATGGCTACACCTTC. Its protein is CASSPGSRAYGYTF.

V gene TRBV2 combines with J gene TRBJ2-6; D not certain. The CDR3 is 13 residues long. Between the trimmed V and J ends, which lost 4 bases and 3 bases, there was a span of 4 bases. CDR1 and CDR2 from the germline V gene are SNHLY and FYNNEI. CDR3 in DNA: TGTGCCAGCAGTGGTTTTGGGGCCAACGTCCTGACTTTC. Protein sequence: CASSGFGANVLTF.

The chain is built from TRBV5-1 and TRBJ2-5; TRBD2 might be the D (5 bases). Germline CDR1 reads SGHRS; CDR2 reads YFSETQ. This CDR3 has 13 residues. Trimming removed 7 bases at V and 5 bases at J, with 15 bases between. CDR3 DNA sequence: TGCGCCAGCTCCAAGGACTGGCGGGAGACCCAGTACTTC. It encodes CASSKDWRETQYF. Complete variable domain (other parts from reference TRBV5-1 and TRBJ2-5): KAGVTQTPRYLIKTRGQQVTLSCSPISGHRSVSWYQQTPGQGLQFLFEYFSETQRNKGNFPGRFSGRQFSNSRSEMNVSTLELGDSALYLCASSKDWRETQYFGPGTRLLVL.

As to this clone: Its ends do not fully match the called genes, so a read error is possible. The chain joins TRBV10-3 to TRBJ1-2, with D uncertain. CDR1 and CDR2 from the germline V gene are ENHRY and SYGVKD. There are 12 residues in the CDR3. CDR3 loop: CAIGDGRYGYTF. The CDR3 DNA sequence: TGTGCCATCGGTGATGGCCGCTATGGCTACACCTTC.

The chain has TRBV13 and TRBJ1-2; D unresolved. The germline CDR1 and CDR2 sequences are PRHDT and FYEKMQ (reference sequence). Trimming took 3 bases from V and 1 from J, leaving 9 bases between them. The CDR3 runs 14 residues. The DNA for the CDR3 is TGTGCCAGCAGCTTCAATACAAATAACTATGGCTACACCTTC. As protein: CASSFNTNNYGYTF.